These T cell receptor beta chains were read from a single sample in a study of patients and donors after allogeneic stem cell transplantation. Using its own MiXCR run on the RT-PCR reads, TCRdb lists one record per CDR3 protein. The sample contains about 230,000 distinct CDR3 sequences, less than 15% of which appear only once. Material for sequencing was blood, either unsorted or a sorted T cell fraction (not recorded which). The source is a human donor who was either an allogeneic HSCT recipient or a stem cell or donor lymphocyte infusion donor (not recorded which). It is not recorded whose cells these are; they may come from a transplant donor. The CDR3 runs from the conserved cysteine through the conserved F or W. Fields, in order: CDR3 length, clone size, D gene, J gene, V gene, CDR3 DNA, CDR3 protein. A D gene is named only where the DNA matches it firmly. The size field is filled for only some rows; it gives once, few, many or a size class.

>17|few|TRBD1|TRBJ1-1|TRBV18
TGTGCCAGCTCACCACGTATCCCCCAGGGGGGGTACACTGAAGCTTTCTTT
CASSPRIPQGGYTEAFF
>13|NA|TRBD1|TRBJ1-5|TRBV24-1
TGTGCCACCAGTGATGCGGGACAGCTGCCCCAGCATTTT
CATSDAGQLPQHF
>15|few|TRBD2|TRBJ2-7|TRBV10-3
TGTGCCATCATGCGGACTAGCGGGAGGTTTGGCGAGCAGTACTTC
CAIMRTSGRFGEQYF
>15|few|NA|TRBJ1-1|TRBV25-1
TGTGCCAGCAGTGGCGGGGGATCCCGAAACACTGAAGCTTTCTTT
CASSGGGSRNTEAFF
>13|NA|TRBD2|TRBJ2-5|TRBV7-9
TGTGCCAGCAGAGTAGCGGGACAAGAGACCCAGTACTTC
CASRVAGQETQYF
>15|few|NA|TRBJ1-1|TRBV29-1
TGCAGCGTTGAACTACAGGGTCGGGGCCCCCCTGAAGCTTTCTTT
CSVELQGRGPPEAFF
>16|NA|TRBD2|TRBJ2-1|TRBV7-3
TGTGCCAGCAGTCGGACTAGCGGAGCCCCCAACAATGAGCAGTTCTTC
CASSRTSGAPNNEQFF
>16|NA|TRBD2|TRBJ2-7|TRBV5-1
TGCGCCAGCAGCTTGGTCTCCGCGGGGGGGTCCAGCGAGCAGTACTTC
CASSLVSAGGSSEQYF
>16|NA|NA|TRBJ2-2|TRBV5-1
TGCGCCAGCAGCTTGGATGGCGGGATGAACACCGGGGAGCTGTTTTTT
CASSLDGGMNTGELFF
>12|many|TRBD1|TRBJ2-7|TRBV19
TGTGCCAGTAGACACGACAGGGGAGAGCAGTACTTC
CASRHDRGEQYF
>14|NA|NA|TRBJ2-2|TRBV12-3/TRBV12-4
TGTGCCAGCAGGGGACTTACGAACACCGGGGAGCTGTTTTTT
CASRGLTNTGELFF
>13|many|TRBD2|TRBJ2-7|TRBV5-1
TGCGCCAGCAGCTTTTCTAGCGGCTACGAGCAGTACTTC
CASSFSSGYEQYF
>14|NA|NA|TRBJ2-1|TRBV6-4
TGTGCCAGCAGTGACTCCGGGGAACACGGTGAGCAGTTCTTC
CASSDSGEHGEQFF
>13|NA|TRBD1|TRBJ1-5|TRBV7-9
TGTGCCAGCAGCGGGACAGGGGACCAGCCCCAGCATTTT
CASSGTGDQPQHF
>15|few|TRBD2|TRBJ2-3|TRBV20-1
TGCAGTGCTAGGAGGTCTAGCGGGAGCACAGATACGCAGTATTTT
CSARRSSGSTDTQYF
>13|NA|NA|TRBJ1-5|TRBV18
TGTGCCAGCTCACGGAGTGACAATCAGCCCCAGCATTTT
CASSRSDNQPQHF
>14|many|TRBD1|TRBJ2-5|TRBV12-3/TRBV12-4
TGTGCCAGCAGGGCGGGACAGGGAGGTTGGACCCAGTACTTC
CASRAGQGGWTQYF
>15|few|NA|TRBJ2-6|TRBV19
TGTGCCAGTAGTATAGGGGGCGCCGGGGCCAACGTCCTGACTTTC
CASSIGGAGANVLTF
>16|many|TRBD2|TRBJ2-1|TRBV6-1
TGTGCCAGCAGTGAAGATCGACTAGCGGGAGACTATGAGCAGTTCTTC
CASSEDRLAGDYEQFF
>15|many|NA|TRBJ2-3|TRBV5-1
TGCGCCAGCAGCTTGGAGGGGACAAGCACAGATACGCAGTATTTT
CASSLEGTSTDTQYF
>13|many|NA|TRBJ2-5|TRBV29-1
TGCAGCGTTGTAAGGACTACCCAAGAGACCCAGTACTTC
CSVVRTTQETQYF
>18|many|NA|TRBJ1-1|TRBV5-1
TGCGCCAGCAGCTTGGCCGTTTGGGGCATGGGAAGGAACACTGAAGCTTTCTTT
CASSLAVWGMGRNTEAFF
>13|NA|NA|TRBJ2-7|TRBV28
TGTGCCAGCAGTTTACTCTATCTGGGGGAGCAGTACTTC
CASSLLYLGEQYF
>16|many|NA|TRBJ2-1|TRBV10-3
TGTGCCATCAGCGACCCGGAACGGCTGACTTACAATGAGCAGTTCTTC
CAISDPERLTYNEQFF
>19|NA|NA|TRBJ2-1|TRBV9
TGTGCCAGCAGCGTACCAGACAGTCAAAGCCGCTACTCCTACAATGAGCAGTTCTTC
CASSVPDSQSRYSYNEQFF
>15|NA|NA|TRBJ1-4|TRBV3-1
TGTGCCAGCAGCCAGGACGGAGCAACTAATGAAAAACTGTTTTTT
CASSQDGATNEKLFF
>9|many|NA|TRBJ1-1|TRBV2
TGTGCCAGCAGTGAACACTCGGGTTTT
CASSEHSGF
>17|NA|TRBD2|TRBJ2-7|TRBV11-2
TGTGCCAGCAGCCCGATGGGACGGGCTAGCGGGAGGTACGAGCAGTACTTC
CASSPMGRASGRYEQYF
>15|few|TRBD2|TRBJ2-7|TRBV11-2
TGTGCCAGCAGCTCTCTAGCGGGAGGGGGCTACGAGCAGTACTTC
CASSSLAGGGYEQYF
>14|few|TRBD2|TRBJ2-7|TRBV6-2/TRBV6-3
TGTGCCAGCAGCCCACTAGCGGGGGCTTCCGGGCAGTACTTC
CASSPLAGASGQYF
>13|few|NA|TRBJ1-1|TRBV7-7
TGTGCTAGCAGCTTAACGGAGGGGTCGTCAGCTTTCTTT
CASSLTEGSSAFF
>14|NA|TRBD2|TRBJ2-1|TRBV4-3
TGCGCCAGCAGCCCTTGGGGGGGAGGCAATGAGCAGTTCTTC
CASSPWGGGNEQFF
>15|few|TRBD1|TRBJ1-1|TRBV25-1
TGTGCCAGCAGTGAACAGACAGGGGTGAACACTGAAGCTTTCTTT
CASSEQTGVNTEAFF
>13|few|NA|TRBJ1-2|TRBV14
TGTGCCAGCAGCCCAGGCCCCTCCTATGGCTACACCTTC
CASSPGPSYGYTF
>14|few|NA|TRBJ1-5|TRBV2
TGTGCCAGCAGACGAGGGGGAGGCAATCAGCCCCAGCATTTT
CASRRGGGNQPQHF
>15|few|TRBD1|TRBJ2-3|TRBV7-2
TGTGCCAGCAGCTTCTATGGACAGGGAACAGATACGCAGTATTTT
CASSFYGQGTDTQYF
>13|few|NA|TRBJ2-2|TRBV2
TGTGCCAGCAGTGGACCGAACACCGGGGAGCTGTTTTTT
CASSGPNTGELFF
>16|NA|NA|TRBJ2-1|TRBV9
TGTGCCAGCAGCGCAACACGAAGTAGCTCCTACAATGAGCAGTTCTTC
CASSATRSSSYNEQFF
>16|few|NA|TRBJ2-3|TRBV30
TGTGCCTGGAGCGTACCCCACCTATCCCCCACAGATACGCAGTATTTT
CAWSVPHLSPTDTQYF
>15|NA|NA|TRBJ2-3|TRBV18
TGTGCCAGCTCACCACAGTTGGGAAGCACAGATACGCAGTATTTT
CASSPQLGSTDTQYF
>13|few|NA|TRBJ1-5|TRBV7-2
TGTGCCAGCAGCTTAAGTAGCAATCAGCCCCAGCATTTT
CASSLSSNQPQHF
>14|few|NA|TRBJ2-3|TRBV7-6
TGTGCCAGCACCACTGCGGGGGCCACAGATACGCAGTATTTT
CASTTAGATDTQYF
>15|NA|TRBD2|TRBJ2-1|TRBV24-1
TGTGCCACCAGGGGACTAGCGGGGTCGCTGGGGGAGCAGTTCTTC
CATRGLAGSLGEQFF
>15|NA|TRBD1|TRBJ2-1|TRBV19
TGTGCCAGTATGATTCCGGGACAGGGGTGGGATGAGCAGTTCTTC
CASMIPGQGWDEQFF
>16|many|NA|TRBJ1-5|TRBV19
TGTGCCAGTAGTACCTTCTCCGGCCGTAGCAATCAGCCCCAGCATTTT
CASSTFSGRSNQPQHF
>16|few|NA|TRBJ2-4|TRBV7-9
TGTGCCAGCAGCTTTACCTCTCAGGGGGGTAAAAACATTCAGTACTTC
CASSFTSQGGKNIQYF
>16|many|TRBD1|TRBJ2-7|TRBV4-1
TGCGCCAGCAGCCAAGTTGCCGGGACAGGGAAGAGCGAGCAGTACTTC
CASSQVAGTGKSEQYF
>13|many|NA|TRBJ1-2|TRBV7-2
TGTGCCAGCAGCTTAGTAGTAAACTATGGCTACACCTTC
CASSLVVNYGYTF
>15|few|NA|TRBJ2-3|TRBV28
TGTGCCAGCAGTTTCCTGGAAGGGAGCACAGATACGCAGTATTTT
CASSFLEGSTDTQYF
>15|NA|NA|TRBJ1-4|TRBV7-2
TGTGCCAGCAGATCCCGACAGGCAACTAATGAAAAACTGTTTTTT
CASRSRQATNEKLFF
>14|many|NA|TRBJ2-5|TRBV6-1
TGTGCCAGCAGCGAAAGGGCGGTCCAAGAGACCCAGTACTTC
CASSERAVQETQYF
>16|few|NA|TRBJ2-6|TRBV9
TGTGCCAGCACCCTGAGGGGGACATCTGGGGCCAACGTCCTGACTTTC
CASTLRGTSGANVLTF